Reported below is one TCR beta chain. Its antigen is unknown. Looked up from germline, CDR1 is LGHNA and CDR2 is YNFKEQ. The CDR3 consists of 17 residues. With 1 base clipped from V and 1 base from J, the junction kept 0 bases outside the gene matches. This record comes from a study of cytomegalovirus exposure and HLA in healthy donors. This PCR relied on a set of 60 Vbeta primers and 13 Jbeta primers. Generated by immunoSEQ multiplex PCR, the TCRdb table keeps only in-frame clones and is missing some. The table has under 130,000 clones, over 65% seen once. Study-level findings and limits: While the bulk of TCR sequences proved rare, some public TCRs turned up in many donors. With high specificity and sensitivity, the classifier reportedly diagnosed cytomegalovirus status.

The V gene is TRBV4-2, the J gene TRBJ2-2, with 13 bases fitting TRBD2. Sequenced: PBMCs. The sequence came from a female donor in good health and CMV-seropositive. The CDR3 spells CASSQGTSGGNTGELFF. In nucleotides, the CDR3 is TGTGCCAGCAGCCAAGGGACTAGCGGGGGGAACACCGGGGAGCTGTTTTTT.